This T cell receptor (beta chain) was identified in a study of cytomegalovirus exposure and HLA in healthy donors. Study summary: Among about 400 genotyped donors, roughly 81% fell in the Caucasian-associated ancestry cluster. Study-wide findings and caveats: Sequencing depth across donors, presence/absence analyses assumed, was roughly uniform. Rarity held for most TCR sequences, but there were some public TCRs that occurred in many donors.

The study ran its PCR with 60 Vbeta and 13 Jbeta primers. The repertoire was sequenced with immunoSEQ multiplex PCR; TCRdb's copy has only in-frame clones and lacks some. The sample lists 130,000 to 150,000 clones, roughly 80% occurring once. The CDR3 is made up of 17 amino acids. Looked up from germline, CDR1 is GTSNPN and CDR2 is SVGIG (reference sequence). Germline trimming cut 2 bases from V and 6 bases from J; bases unmatched to any gene: 14. Each of the donors was a healthy bone marrow donor. As for this clone: Its target is unknown.

This chain links TRBV30 with TRBJ2-2; 8 positions agree with TRBD1. Sequenced material: PBMCs. The sequence derives from a woman aged 25-40 years in good health and CMV-seronegative. CDR3: CAWSLYYGQGVAGELFF. CDR3 DNA: TGTGCCTGGAGTCTCTACTACGGACAGGGAGTTGCCGGGGAGCTGTTTTTT.